This T cell receptor beta chain was observed in a study of regulatory T cells in long-lasting Graves disease. Study-level points and caveats: Only a small sample size was used, which may have cut accuracy.

The V gene's germline CDR1 is WSHSY and CDR2 SAAADI. V was pared by 7 bases and J by 8 bases, with 12 bases of the junction left unmatched. The CDR3 length is 17 residues. This clonotype was counted many times. Antigen unknown. Time point in this sample: newly diagnosed GD, antithyroid drugs for less than 3 months. Researchers made the TCR library from RNA that was extracted from PBMCs. To make TCR beta libraries, researchers used iRepertoire HTBI primers and Arm-PCR of CDR3 regions. Via MiXCR, TCRdb re-called the multiplex PCR reads, giving one row per CDR3 protein. The table lists 200,000 to 300,000 distinct CDR3 sequences, over 20% of them singletons.

This material consisted of peripheral blood mononuclear cells (PBMCs), taken at new diagnosis, from a patient treated with antithyroid drugs. The chain carries TRBV10-2 and TRBJ1-6; TRBD1 matches at 12 bases. The receptor was isolated from a female donor with Graves disease. Here the CDR3 reads CASNGAGTGGADSPLHF. CDR3 coding DNA: TGCGCCAGCAACGGGGCCGGGACAGGGGGCGCAGATTCACCCCTCCACTTT.